This T cell receptor beta chain came from a study of blood T cell repertoires in COVID-19. The authors' processing: Amplified reference gene primers provided the basis for estimating nucleated cell counts. Sequencing used immunoSEQ multiplex PCR; TCRdb keeps in-frame clones, though not all of them. The D gene and trimming were derived from the DNA, and the V and J assignments and clone size from that table. The sample consists of about 130,000 clones, approximately 85% of them appearing once. Trimming removed 2 bases at V and 8 bases at J, with 6 bases between. CDR3 length: 12 residues. The germline V gene has CDR1 SGHDN and CDR2 FVKESK.

The clonotype was recovered from a woman older than 75 with acute or convalescent COVID-19. Sequenced sample: peripheral blood. The chain has TRBV14 and TRBJ1-4; D remains ambiguous. CDR3 nucleotides: TGTGCCAGCAGCCAAATCCGGGAAAAACTGTTTTTT. Amino acids: CASSQIREKLFF.